These 5 T cell receptor beta chains originate from one sample sequenced in a study of shared clonotypes between healthy human individuals. This table comes from immunoSEQ multiplex PCR, and its TCRdb copy is limited to in-frame clones, with some not included. The sample records roughly 2.5 million clones, over 85% being singletons. Sequenced material: naive CD4+ T cells sorted from blood. Subset indicated: CD45RA+ positively selected. The origin of the receptors is a man between 18 and 35 years old in good health.

On this clone itself: The junction departs from the called germline gene at one end, perhaps through a read error. This chain uses TRBV2 with TRBJ1-4; possibly TRBD1 for D (5 bases). The CDR3 loop spans 11 amino acids. Germline V gene data show CDR1 as SNHLY and CDR2 as FYNNEI. CDR3: CASSEGGDWVF. CDR3 in DNA: TGTGCCAGCAGTGAAGGCGGGGACTGGGTTTTT.

J is TRBJ1-4 and V is TRBV4-1, with 9 bases identical to TRBD1. Germline V lookup: CDR1 MGHRA, CDR2 YSYEKL. With V trimmed by 0 bases and J by 5 bases, 7 bases remained unmatched. The CDR3 extends over 17 amino acids. The chain's CDR3 is CASSQEGVGQGNEKLFF. For the CDR3, the DNA is TGCGCCAGCAGCCAAGAGGGGGTGGGACAGGGAAATGAAAAACTGTTTTTT.

The CDR3 here is CASSSRTSGGAGEQFF. CDR3 in DNA: TGTGCCAGCAGCTCAAGGACTAGCGGGGGGGCCGGTGAGCAGTTCTTC. This chain links TRBV7-9 with TRBJ2-1, with 15 bases lining up with TRBD2. The CDR3 spans 16 residues. Germline trimming cut 4 bases from V and 9 bases from J; bases unmatched to any gene: 7. Per germline, CDR1 SEHNR and CDR2 FQNEAQ (reference sequence).

V and J are TRBV19 and TRBJ2-1; D tentatively fits TRBD1 or TRBD2 (5 bases each). Deletions cut 9 bases from V and 0 bases from J, with 12 bases between. The CDR3 runs 14 residues. CDR1 is LNHDA and CDR2 is SQIVND in the germline V gene (reference sequence). The CDR3 bases are TGTGCCAGCTCCGGGACGTCCTCCTACAATGAGCAGTTCTTC. Amino acids: CASSGTSSYNEQFF.

The chain joins TRBV6-1 to TRBJ1-2; unclear D gene. Germline CDR1 and CDR2: MNHNS and SASEGT. The V end lost 2 bases, the J end lost 7 bases, and 14 bases lay between the germline ends. This CDR3 is built from 14 residues. The CDR3 DNA reads TGTGCCAGCAGTGAATCTGGTAGGGTACGTGGCTACACCTTC. Translated: CASSESGRVRGYTF.